These 18 T cell receptor beta chains originate from one sample sequenced in a study of blood T cell repertoires in COVID-19. Profiling relied on immunoSEQ multiplex PCR, and the TCRdb table lists in-frame clones only, not all of them. The sample consists of some 160,000 clones, 70% to 90% of them appearing once. Sample: peripheral blood. The receptors were sampled from a woman aged 70-85 years with acute or convalescent COVID-19.

This chain uses TRBV19 with TRBJ2-7; 8 bases line up with TRBD2. The germline gives CDR1 LNHDA, CDR2 SQIVND (reference sequence). This CDR3 contains 13 residues. The V segment lost 6 bases and the J segment 2 bases; nucleotides outside the gene matches: 3. CDR3 coding DNA: TGTGCCAGTAGGGCGGGAGGAACCTACGAGCAGTACTTC. This codes for CASRAGGTYEQYF.

The V call is TRBV6-1, the J call TRBJ2-5; tentative D call: TRBD2 (6 bases). The CDR3 is 14 residues long. Trimming shortened V by 0 bases and J by 7 bases, and 12 bases separated the two germline ends. Looked up from germline, CDR1 is MNHNS and CDR2 is SASEGT. CDR3 bases: TGTGCCAGCAGTGAAGCGTTGGGGGGAGGGACCCAGTACTTC. Amino acid sequence: CASSEALGGGTQYF.

This chain joins TRBV4-1 and TRBJ2-3, with TRBD1 as a possible D gene (6 bases). This CDR3 is 18 amino acids long. V was shortened by 0 bases and J by 11 bases, with 27 bases between the two germline ends. Germline lookup yields CDR1 MGHRA and CDR2 YSYEKL. The CDR3 DNA is TGCGCCAGCAGCCAAGATACCAGCAGGGGAGAACTACTTTTGTGGCAGTATTTT. This sequence encodes CASSQDTSRGELLLWQYF.

The chain is built from TRBV19 and TRBJ1-4; D is ambiguous. Per the germline V gene, CDR1 is LNHDA and CDR2 is SQIVND (reference sequence). The V end lost 7 bases, the J end lost 6 bases, and 18 bases lay between the germline ends. This CDR3 spans 15 amino acids. The CDR3 DNA follows: TGTGCCAGTACCCCGGCCCGCGGGGTGGATGAAAAACTGTTTTTT. Its protein product is CASTPARGVDEKLFF.

The chain combines TRBV7-8 with TRBJ1-2, with TRBD1 matching 11 bases. The germline CDR1 and CDR2 sequences are SGHVS and FQNEAQ. This CDR3 contains 14 residues. The J segment lost 10 bases and the V segment lost 5 bases, leaving 9 bases of the junction unmatched. The CDR3 spells CASSLRDRGVVYTF. The CDR3 bases are TGTGCCAGCAGCCTAAGGGACAGGGGGGTTGTCTACACCTTC. Supplemented by reference TRBV7-8 and TRBJ1-2, the full variable domain reads GAGVSQSPRYKVAKRGQDVALRCDPISGHVSLFWYQQALGQGPEFLTYFQNEAQLDKSGLPSDRFFAERPEGSVSTLKIQRTQQEDSAVYLCASSLRDRGVVYTFGSGTRLTVV.

The gene calls are TRBV5-5 and TRBJ1-2; tentative D call: TRBD1 (5 bases). V was clipped by 1 base and J by 6 bases, with 10 bases between them. Germline V CDR1 and CDR2: SGHKS, YYEKEE (reference sequence). This CDR3 region has 13 residues. The CDR3 region is CASSLRGPDGYTF. CDR3 bases: TGTGCCAGCAGCTTGAGGGGTCCGGATGGCTACACCTTC.

The chain joins TRBV30 to TRBJ1-1, with 9 positions matching TRBD1. Germline V lookup: CDR1 GTSNPN, CDR2 SVGIG (reference sequence). The CDR3 covers 13 residues. V lost 2 bases, J lost 5 bases, and 3 bases stayed unmatched. Written as DNA, the CDR3 is TGTGCCTGGAGTTCACAGGGGGCAACTGAAGCTTTCTTT. The encoded protein is CAWSSQGATEAFF.

The J gene is TRBJ1-2, the V gene TRBV4-3; 9 bases align to TRBD1. V lost 4 bases to trimming and J lost 7 bases; unmatched junction nucleotides: 7. CDR3 length equals 14 residues. The germline V gene has CDR1 LGHNA and CDR2 YSLEER. The CDR3 reads CASSPRQGVGGYTF. CDR3 bases: TGCGCCAGCAGCCCCAGACAGGGGGTCGGTGGCTACACCTTC.

The V gene is TRBV23-1, the J gene TRBJ2-7, with D maybe TRBD1 (5 bases). TRBV23-1 is recorded as an ORF, its role being uncertain. This CDR3 comprises 15 residues. V was clipped by 2 bases and J by 6 bases, with 17 bases between them. CDR3 protein: CASSQQGPLPCEQYF. CDR3 in DNA: TGCGCCAGCAGTCAACAGGGCCCCCTGCCCTGCGAGCAGTACTTC.

This clone came up a few times. This chain connects TRBV19 to TRBJ1-6; weak D call: TRBD1 (6 bases). The CDR3 runs 16 residues. CDR1 and CDR2 (germline): LNHDA, SQIVND (reference sequence). V lost 3 bases to trimming and J lost 5 bases, with 14 bases between them. The CDR3 is CASSIGEGHNNSPLHF. The DNA for the CDR3 is TGTGCCAGTAGTATCGGAGAGGGACACAATAATTCACCCCTCCACTTT.

A few counts support this clone. The J gene is TRBJ2-7, the V gene TRBV14; D is perhaps TRBD1 (8 bases). The CDR3 runs 13 residues. V lost 1 base and J 9 bases, leaving 13 bases between the germline ends. Germline V gene lookup returns CDR1 SGHDN and CDR2 FVKESK. CDR3 sequence (DNA): TGTGCCAGCAGCCAAGGAACAGGGGGGGTGCAGTACTTC. Translation gives CASSQGTGGVQYF.

The chain links TRBV28 to TRBJ2-2, with D possibly TRBD2 on 5 matching bases. Looked up from germline, CDR1 is MDHEN and CDR2 is SYDVKM. The germline V and J ends were trimmed by 4 bases and 0 bases, with 9 bases remaining between them. This CDR3 comprises 15 residues. The CDR3 region is CASSYRGANTGELFF. The CDR3 DNA reads as TGTGCCAGCAGTTATCGGGGTGCGAACACCGGGGAGCTGTTTTTT.

This chain joins TRBV13 and TRBJ1-6; D is possibly TRBD1 (5 bases). Germline V CDR1 and CDR2: PRHDT, FYEKMQ (reference sequence). Trimming left V 1 base short and J 9 bases short, with 13 bases between. This CDR3 contains 15 residues. The chain's CDR3 is CASSLVPGEGSPLHF. The CDR3 nucleotides are TGTGCCAGCAGCTTAGTCCCGGGGGAGGGTTCACCCCTCCACTTT.

This chain links TRBV5-3 with TRBJ2-1; 8 bases align to TRBD1. TRBV5-3 is annotated as an ORF whose role is uncertain. This CDR3 has 15 amino acids. V dropped 4 bases and J dropped 1; count of bases not matched to a gene: 4. CDR3 loop: CARSIRDRSYNEQFF. The CDR3 DNA is TGTGCCAGAAGCATCCGGGACAGGTCCTACAATGAGCAGTTCTTC.

In DNA form, the CDR3 reads TGTGCCAGCAGCTTAATGTCTAACAATGAGCAGTTCTTC. Its protein product is CASSLMSNNEQFF. This chain connects TRBV7-9 to TRBJ2-1; D ambiguous. Trimming stripped 2 bases from V and 5 bases from J, with 7 bases between. Germline CDR1 SEHNR, CDR2 FQNEAQ (reference sequence). The CDR3 has 13 amino acids.

The CDR3 coding sequence is TGTGCCAGCAGCGCACAACAGGGCTCCTACAATGAGCAGTTCTTC. This translates into CASSAQQGSYNEQFF. The chain joins TRBV6-5 to TRBJ2-1; D might be TRBD1 (6 bases). Germline-derived CDR1 and CDR2 are MNHEY and SVGAGI. V lost 6 bases, J lost 0 bases, and 12 bases lay in between. The CDR3 is made up of 15 amino acids.

This clone was seen only once. A junction end diverges from the germline sequence, so it may reflect a read error. The V and J genes are TRBV5-1 and TRBJ2-7; 8 bases are a match to TRBD2. CDR1 and CDR2 from the germline V gene are SGHRS and YFSETQ. The CDR3 loop spans 15 amino acids. As DNA, the CDR3 is TGCGCCAGCAGATTGGGTAGCGGGAACGTATACGAGCAGTACTTC. Translating it yields CASRLGSGNVYEQYF.

This rearrangement joins TRBV6-5 to TRBJ1-2; maybe TRBD1 (5 bases). The V end lost 6 bases, the J end lost 6 bases, and 17 bases lay between the germline ends. The CDR3 loop spans 14 amino acids. Germline V lookup: CDR1 MNHEY, CDR2 SVGAGI. The CDR3 region is CASRHYDTGHGYTF. CDR3 nucleotide sequence: TGTGCCAGCAGACACTACGACACAGGCCATGGCTACACCTTC.